The 15 T cell receptor beta chains presented below share a single source sample, sequenced in a study of T cells after yellow fever vaccination. Each CDR3 protein gets one entry after TCRdb re-called the 5' RACE reads with MiXCR. The sample gives a few hundred thousand distinct CDR3 sequences, approximately 12% of which show up once; 2.5% to 4% is in the top ten. The sequenced sample was CD4+ T cells sorted from PBMCs, obtained 15 days after the yellow fever booster vaccination. The origin of the receptors is a man aged 18 to 29 who received the YFV17D yellow fever vaccine.

This clonotype was observed a handful of times. This chain links TRBV18 with TRBJ1-1; D possibly corresponds to TRBD1 (6 bases). V lost 3 bases, J lost 5 bases, and 10 bases lay in between. CDR1 is KGHSH and CDR2 is LQKENI in the germline V gene. The CDR3 sequence is 13 residues long. The CDR3 nucleotides read TGTGCCAGCTCACCGTACAGGGTAACTGAAGCTTTCTTT. It encodes CASSPYRVTEAFF.

The table lists this clonotype with many counts. This chain joins TRBV5-6 and TRBJ2-3; 8 bases match TRBD2. The V gene's germline CDR1 is SGHDT and CDR2 YYEEEE. The CDR3 has 14 amino acids. V dropped 7 bases and J dropped 0; count of bases not matched to a gene: 4. CDR3 coding DNA: TGTGCCAGCGGGTTAGCGGGGAGCACAGATACGCAGTATTTT. The encoded protein is CASGLAGSTDTQYF.

The chain joins TRBV7-2 to TRBJ2-1, with TRBD2 matching over 7 bases. The CDR3 has 14 amino acids. Germline V gene lookup returns CDR1 SGHTA and CDR2 FQGNSA. V shed 1 base and J 9 bases; nucleotides not matched to a gene: 6. CDR3 sequence (DNA): TGTGCCAGCAGCTTAGGGGCAGCGGGGTTTGAGCAGTTCTTC. This codes for CASSLGAAGFEQFF.

The chain carries TRBV6-5 and TRBJ1-2, with a weak D call TRBD1 (5 bases). CDR1 and CDR2 (germline): MNHEY, SVGAGI. This CDR3 spans 14 amino acids. Trimming removed 4 bases from V and 0 bases from J, with 9 bases in between. CDR3 in amino acids: CASSSDRANYGYTF. The DNA for the CDR3 is TGTGCCAGCAGTTCAGACAGAGCTAACTATGGCTACACCTTC.

This clonotype has only a few counts. The genes are TRBV28 and TRBJ2-3, with 13 bases fitting TRBD2. CDR1 and CDR2 from the germline V gene are MDHEN and SYDVKM. The trim removed 5 bases at V and 2 bases at J, leaving 10 bases unmatched. The CDR3 has 18 amino acids. The CDR3 reads CASSPAGTSGTPTDTQYF. The DNA of the CDR3 is TGTGCCAGCAGTCCCGCCGGGACTAGCGGGACGCCCACAGATACGCAGTATTTT. The entire variable domain, with the rest obtained from reference TRBV28 and TRBJ2-3, is as follows: DVKVTQSSRYLVKRTGEKVFLECVQDMDHENMFWYRQDPGLGLRLIYFSYDVKMKEKGDIPEGYSVSREKKERFSLILESASTNQTSMYLCASSPAGTSGTPTDTQYFGPGTRLTVL.

In its sample, this clonotype was seen once. J is TRBJ1-3 and V is TRBV4-3; D remains ambiguous. The CDR3 spans 17 residues. V shed 1 base and J shed 2 bases, with 15 bases lying between them. Germline assignment: CDR1 LGHNA and CDR2 YSLEER. CDR3 sequence reads: CASSQGLAGGPGNTIYF. For the CDR3, the DNA is TGCGCCAGCAGCCAAGGGTTAGCGGGAGGGCCTGGAAACACCATATATTTT.

This clonotype was recorded a few times. The chain recombines TRBV4-2 with TRBJ1-2; no reliable D call. CDR3 size: 14 residues. Trimming cost V 2 bases and J 8 bases, with 15 bases left between them. The V gene's germline CDR1 is LGHNA and CDR2 YNFKEQ. CDR3 protein: CASSQPAGRQGYTF. Written as DNA, the CDR3 is TGTGCCAGCAGCCAACCGGCAGGCCGGCAGGGCTACACCTTC.

The table lists this clonotype with a few counts. V is TRBV20-1 and J is TRBJ1-2, with 8 positions matching TRBD1. CDR1 is DFQATT, CDR2 SNEGSKA, per germline (reference sequence). V lost 0 bases and J lost 6; bases outside the gene matches: 9. The CDR3 is 15 residues long. CDR3 bases: TGCAGTGCTAGAGATATGCGGACAGGGCCCCATGGCTACACCTTC. Encoded protein: CSARDMRTGPHGYTF.

This clonotype was seen only a few times. This sequence joins TRBV24-1 and TRBJ1-1; D remains ambiguous. The CDR3 totals 15 residues. The ends were cut back, 2 bases at V and 0 bases at J, with 9 bases in the middle. Germline assignment: CDR1 KGHDR and CDR2 SFDVKD. In DNA form, the CDR3 reads TGTGCCACCAGTGATTCGCGGGGAATGAACACTGAAGCTTTCTTT. Encoded protein: CATSDSRGMNTEAFF.

This clonotype was observed a handful of times. The chain's CDR3 is CASSTFYTGDTQYF. CDR3 in DNA: TGTGCCAGCAGTACCTTTTACACCGGGGATACGCAGTATTTT. The chain employs TRBV6-5 and TRBJ2-3; the D is unclear. V lost 5 bases and J 6 bases, leaving 15 bases between the germline ends. Germline V CDR1 and CDR2: MNHEY, SVGAGI. The length of the CDR3 is 14 residues.

This clonotype was seen repeatedly, ten times or more. The chain employs TRBV12-5 and TRBJ2-5, with D possibly TRBD1 on 6 matching bases. Looked up from germline, CDR1 is LGHNT and CDR2 is FRNRAP. The CDR3 has 12 residues. Trimming stripped 9 bases from V and 2 bases from J, with 10 bases between. The CDR3 bases are TGTGCTAGCGCCAGGGGACAAGAGACCCAGTACTTC. Protein product: CASARGQETQYF.

In DNA form, the CDR3 reads TGTGCCAGCAGCCAATTCCAGGGGCCCCAAGAGACCCAGTACTTC. It translates to CASSQFQGPQETQYF. V is TRBV3-1 and J is TRBJ2-5, with a tentative D call TRBD1 (6 bases). The V end lost 2 bases, the J end lost 1 base, and 11 bases lay between the germline ends. This CDR3 has 15 residues. Looked up from germline, CDR1 is LGHDT and CDR2 is YNNKEL (reference sequence).

The V call is TRBV6-5, the J call TRBJ1-2, with D maybe TRBD1 (6 bases). Germline loops: CDR1 MNHEY, CDR2 SVGAGI. With 0 bases removed from V and 2 bases from J, the gap between germline ends came to 7 bases. The CDR3 runs 14 residues. The CDR3 reads CASSYSTGNYGYTF. CDR3 DNA: TGTGCCAGCAGTTACTCTACAGGGAACTATGGCTACACCTTC.

The V and J genes are TRBV5-1 and TRBJ2-7; 8 nucleotides line up with TRBD1. Per the germline V gene, CDR1 is SGHRS and CDR2 is YFSETQ. This CDR3 is 15 amino acids long. V gave up 2 bases and J gave up 1 base; unmatched junction bases: 5. CDR3 residues: CASSFLTGDSYEQYF. As DNA, the CDR3 is TGCGCCAGCAGCTTCCTGACAGGGGATTCCTACGAGCAGTACTTC. Using reference TRBV5-1 and TRBJ2-7 for the parts outside the CDR3, the full variable domain is KAGVTQTPRYLIKTRGQQVTLSCSPISGHRSVSWYQQTPGQGLQFLFEYFSETQRNKGNFPGRFSGRQFSNSRSEMNVSTLELGDSALYLCASSFLTGDSYEQYFGPGTRLTVT.

The J gene is TRBJ2-7, the V gene TRBV4-1; 8 bases are a match to TRBD1. Unmatched junction bases numbered 17, after V lost 4 bases and J lost 0 bases. Germline V gene lookup returns CDR1 MGHRA and CDR2 YSYEKL. This CDR3 contains 19 residues. This CDR3 reads CASSPTSIRQGPRSYEQYF. The CDR3 coding sequence is TGCGCCAGCAGCCCTACATCGATTAGACAGGGGCCACGCTCCTACGAGCAGTACTTC.